This T cell receptor (beta chain) was identified in a study of chemoradiotherapy in HPV16-positive cancers. Study conclusions and caveats: Only a couple of HPV16-positive patients supplied the functional HPV-specificity definition. Candidate HPV-specific clones and E7-related TCR motifs grew in tumor during treatment.

Germline CDR1 MNHEY, CDR2 SVGAGI. CDR3 length: 15 residues. Trimming shortened V by 1 base and J by 13 bases, and 17 bases separated the two germline ends. For this clone: The target antigen is unknown.

Some clones are missing from TCRdb's copy, which holds only in-frame ones; the method was immunoSEQ multiplex PCR. The sample carries 12,000 or so clones, around 80% recorded once. The sample was gathered from a patient who underwent chemoradiotherapy. The chain links TRBV6-5 to TRBJ1-6; TRBD1 might be the D (6 bases). The source is a human donor with HPV-associated anogenital cancer. The CDR3 DNA is TGTGCCAGCAGTTACTTAGAACCAGGGGAGGTGCCCCTCCACTTT. Its protein is CASSYLEPGEVPLHF.